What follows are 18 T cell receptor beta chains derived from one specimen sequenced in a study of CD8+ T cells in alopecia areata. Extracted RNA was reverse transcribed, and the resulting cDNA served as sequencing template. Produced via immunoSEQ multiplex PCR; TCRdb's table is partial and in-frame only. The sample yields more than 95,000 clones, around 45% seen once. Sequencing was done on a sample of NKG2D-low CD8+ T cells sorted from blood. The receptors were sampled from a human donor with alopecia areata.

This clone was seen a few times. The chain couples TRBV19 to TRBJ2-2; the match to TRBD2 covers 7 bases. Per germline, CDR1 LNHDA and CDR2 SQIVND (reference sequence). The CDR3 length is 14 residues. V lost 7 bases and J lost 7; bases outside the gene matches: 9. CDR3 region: CASIGRGESGELFF. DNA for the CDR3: TGTGCCAGTATCGGACGGGGGGAGAGCGGGGAGCTGTTTTTT.

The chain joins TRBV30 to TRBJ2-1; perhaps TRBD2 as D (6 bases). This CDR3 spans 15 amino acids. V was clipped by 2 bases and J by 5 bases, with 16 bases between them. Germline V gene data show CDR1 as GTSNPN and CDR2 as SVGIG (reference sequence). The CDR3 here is CAWSPGTHPDNEQFF. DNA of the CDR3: TGTGCCTGGAGTCCCGGGACTCACCCGGACAATGAGCAGTTCTTC. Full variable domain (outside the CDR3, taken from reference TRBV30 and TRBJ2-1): SQTIHQWPATLVQPVGSPLSLECTVEGTSNPNLYWYRQAAGRGLQLLFYSVGIGQISSEVPQNLSASRPQDRQFILSSKKLLLSDSGFYLCAWSPGTHPDNEQFFGPGTRLTVL.

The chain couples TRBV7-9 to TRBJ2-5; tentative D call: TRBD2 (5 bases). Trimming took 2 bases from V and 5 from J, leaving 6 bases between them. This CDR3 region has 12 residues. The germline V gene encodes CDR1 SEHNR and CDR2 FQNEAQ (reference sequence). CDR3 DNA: TGTGCCAGCAGCTTAATAGCGGAGACCCAGTACTTC. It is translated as CASSLIAETQYF.

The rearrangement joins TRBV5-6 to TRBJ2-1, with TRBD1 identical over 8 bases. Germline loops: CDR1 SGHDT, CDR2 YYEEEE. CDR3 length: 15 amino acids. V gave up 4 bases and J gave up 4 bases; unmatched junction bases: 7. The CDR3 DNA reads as TGTGCCAGCAGCCGTGATGGACAGGGATACAATGAGCAGTTCTTC. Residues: CASSRDGQGYNEQFF. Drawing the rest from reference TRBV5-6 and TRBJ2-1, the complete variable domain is DAGVTQSPTHLIKTRGQQVTLRCSPKSGHDTVSWYQQALGQGPQFIFQYYEEEERQRGNFPDRFSGHQFPNYSSELNVNALLLGDSALYLCASSRDGQGYNEQFFGPGTRLTVL.

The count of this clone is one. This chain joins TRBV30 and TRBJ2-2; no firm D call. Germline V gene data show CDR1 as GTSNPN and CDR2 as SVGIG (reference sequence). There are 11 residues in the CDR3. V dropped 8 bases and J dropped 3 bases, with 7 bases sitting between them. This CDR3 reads CAQRDTGELFF. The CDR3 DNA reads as TGTGCCCAAAGGGACACCGGGGAGCTGTTTTTT.

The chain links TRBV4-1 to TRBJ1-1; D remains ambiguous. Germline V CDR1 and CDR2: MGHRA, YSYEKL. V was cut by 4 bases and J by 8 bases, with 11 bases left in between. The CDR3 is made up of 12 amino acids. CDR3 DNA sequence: TGCGCCAGCAGCCCCCCCGCCGACGAAGCTTTCTTT. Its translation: CASSPPADEAFF.

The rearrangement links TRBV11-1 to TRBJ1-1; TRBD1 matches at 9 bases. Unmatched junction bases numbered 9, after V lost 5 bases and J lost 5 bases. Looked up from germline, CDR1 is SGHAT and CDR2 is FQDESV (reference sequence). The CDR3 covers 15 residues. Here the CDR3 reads CASSAEGTGTTEAFF. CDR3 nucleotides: TGTGCCAGCAGCGCCGAGGGGACAGGGACGACTGAAGCTTTCTTT.

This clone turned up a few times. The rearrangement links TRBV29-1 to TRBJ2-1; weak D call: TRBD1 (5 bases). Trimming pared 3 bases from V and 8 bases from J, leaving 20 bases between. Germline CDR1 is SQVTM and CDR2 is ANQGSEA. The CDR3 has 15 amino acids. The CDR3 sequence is CSVELGQGIEYEQFF. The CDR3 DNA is TGCAGCGTTGAGCTCGGGCAGGGTATAGAGTATGAGCAGTTCTTC.

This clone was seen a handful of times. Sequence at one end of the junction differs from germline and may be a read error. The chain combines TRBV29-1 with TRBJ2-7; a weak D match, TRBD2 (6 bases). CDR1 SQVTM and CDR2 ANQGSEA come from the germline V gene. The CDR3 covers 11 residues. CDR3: CSGLVSSEQYF. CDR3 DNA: TGCAGCGGACTAGTATCCTCCGAGCAGTACTTC.

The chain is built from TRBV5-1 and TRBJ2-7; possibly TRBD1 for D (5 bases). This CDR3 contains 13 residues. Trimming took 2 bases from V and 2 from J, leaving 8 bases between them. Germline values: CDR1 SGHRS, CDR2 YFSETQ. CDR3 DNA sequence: TGCGCCAGCAGCTTAGACAGAGCCTACGAGCAGTACTTC. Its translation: CASSLDRAYEQYF.

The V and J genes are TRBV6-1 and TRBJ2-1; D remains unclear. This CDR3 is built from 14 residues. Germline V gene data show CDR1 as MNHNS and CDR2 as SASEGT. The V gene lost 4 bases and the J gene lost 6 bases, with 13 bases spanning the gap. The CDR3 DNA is TGTGCCAGCAGTGTTACCCTAGAGGTCAATGAGCAGTTCTTC. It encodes CASSVTLEVNEQFF.

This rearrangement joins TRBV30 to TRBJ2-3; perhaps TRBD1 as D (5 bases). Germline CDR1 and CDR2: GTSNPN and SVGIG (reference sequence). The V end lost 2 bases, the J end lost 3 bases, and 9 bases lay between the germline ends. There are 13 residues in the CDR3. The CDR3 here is CAWSSTATDTQYF. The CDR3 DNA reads TGTGCCTGGAGTTCGACAGCGACAGATACGCAGTATTTT.

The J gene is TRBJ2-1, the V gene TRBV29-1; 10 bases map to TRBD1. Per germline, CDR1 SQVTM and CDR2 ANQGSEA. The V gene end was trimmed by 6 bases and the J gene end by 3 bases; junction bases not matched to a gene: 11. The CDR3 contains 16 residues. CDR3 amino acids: CSVKTGTGAYYNEQFF. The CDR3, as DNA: TGCAGCGTGAAAACCGGGACAGGGGCCTACTACAATGAGCAGTTCTTC.

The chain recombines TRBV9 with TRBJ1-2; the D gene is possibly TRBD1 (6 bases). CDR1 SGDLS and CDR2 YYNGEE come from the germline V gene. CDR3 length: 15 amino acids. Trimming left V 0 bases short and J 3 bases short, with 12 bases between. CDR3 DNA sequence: TGTGCCAGCAGCGTAGCAGAGGACAGCTACTATGGCTACACCTTC. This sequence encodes CASSVAEDSYYGYTF.

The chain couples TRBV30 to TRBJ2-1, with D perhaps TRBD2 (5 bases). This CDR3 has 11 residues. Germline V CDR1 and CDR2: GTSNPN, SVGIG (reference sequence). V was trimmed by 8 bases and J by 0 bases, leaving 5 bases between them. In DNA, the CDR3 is TGTGCCCGGGACTCCTACAATGAGCAGTTCTTC. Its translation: CARDSYNEQFF. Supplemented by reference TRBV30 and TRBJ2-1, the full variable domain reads SQTIHQWPATLVQPVGSPLSLECTVEGTSNPNLYWYRQAAGRGLQLLFYSVGIGQISSEVPQNLSASRPQDRQFILSSKKLLLSDSGFYLCARDSYNEQFFGPGTRLTVL.

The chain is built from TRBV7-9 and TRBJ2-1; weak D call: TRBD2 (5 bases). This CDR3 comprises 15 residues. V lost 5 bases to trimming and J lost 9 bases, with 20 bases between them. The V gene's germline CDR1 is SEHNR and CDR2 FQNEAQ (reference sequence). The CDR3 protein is CASSPPARGMVEQFF. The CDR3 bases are TGTGCCAGCAGCCCCCCCGCGCGAGGGATGGTTGAGCAGTTCTTC.

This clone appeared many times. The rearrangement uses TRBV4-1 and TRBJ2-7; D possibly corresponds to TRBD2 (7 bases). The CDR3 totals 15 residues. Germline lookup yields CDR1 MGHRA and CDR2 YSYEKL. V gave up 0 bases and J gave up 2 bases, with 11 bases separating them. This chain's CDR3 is CASSQEGGPTYEQYF. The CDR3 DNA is TGCGCCAGCAGCCAAGAGGGGGGGCCCACCTACGAGCAGTACTTC.

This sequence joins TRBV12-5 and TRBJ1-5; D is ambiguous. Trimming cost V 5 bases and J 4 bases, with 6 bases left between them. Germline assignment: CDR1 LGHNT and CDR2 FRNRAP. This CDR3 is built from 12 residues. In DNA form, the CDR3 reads TGTGCTAGTGGTACAGAGAATCAGCCCCAGCATTTT. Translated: CASGTENQPQHF. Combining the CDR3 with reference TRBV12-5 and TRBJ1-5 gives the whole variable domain DARVTQTPRHKVTEMGQEVTMRCQPILGHNTVFWYRQTMMQGLELLAYFRNRAPLDDSGMPKDRFSAEMPDATLATLKIQPSEPRDSAVYFCASGTENQPQHFGDGTRLSIL.